Following are 10 T cell receptor beta chains from one sample sequenced in a study of cytomegalovirus exposure and HLA in healthy donors. PCR involved 60 Vbeta and 13 Jbeta primers. The protocol was immunoSEQ multiplex PCR, while the TCRdb copy is restricted to in-frame clones and leaves out a portion. This table has 130,000 to 150,000 clones, around 80% appearing once. The specimen sequenced was PBMCs. All receptors derive from a male donor in good health and CMV-seronegative.

This chain uses TRBV29-1 with TRBJ1-1; 7 bases are a match to TRBD1. The length of the CDR3 is 13 residues. Germline V lookup: CDR1 SQVTM, CDR2 ANQGSEA. V lost 2 bases and J lost 5; bases outside the gene matches: 5. The CDR3 here is CSVEKDRDTEAFF. CDR3 DNA sequence: TGCAGCGTTGAAAAAGACAGGGATACTGAAGCTTTCTTT.

V usage is TRBV10-1 and J usage is TRBJ2-3; 7 bases are a match to TRBD1. The CDR3 is made up of 15 amino acids. V dropped 4 bases and J dropped 3; count of bases not matched to a gene: 7. The V gene's germline CDR1 is WNHNN and CDR2 SYGVQD (reference sequence). CDR3 coding DNA: TGCGCCAGCAGTGTACAGGGGTCCCGTACAGATACGCAGTATTTT. Amino acids: CASSVQGSRTDTQYF.

The CDR3 DNA is TGTGCCAGCAGCTTAAGCAGCTTTGTGCAGGGACTAGGGGCCAACGTCCTGACTTTC. It specifies CASSLSSFVQGLGANVLTF. The rearrangement joins TRBV7-9 to TRBJ2-6; 7 positions agree with TRBD2. V trimming: 2 bases; J trimming: 4 bases; junction bases outside the gene matches: 14. Germline values: CDR1 SEHNR, CDR2 FQNEAQ (reference sequence). The CDR3 is made up of 19 amino acids.

The chain is built from TRBV10-1 and TRBJ1-2; D is unresolved. The length of the CDR3 is 16 residues. The V gene lost 4 bases and the J gene lost 6 bases, with 21 bases spanning the gap. The germline gives CDR1 WNHNN, CDR2 SYGVQD (reference sequence). CDR3 coding DNA: TGCGCCAGCAGTGCCCGACCTAGGGAGATTGATAATGGCTACACCTTC. Translated: CASSARPREIDNGYTF.

This chain uses TRBV29-1 with TRBJ2-1, with TRBD1 matching over 7 bases. There are 12 residues in the CDR3. Unmatched junction bases numbered 3, after V lost 4 bases and J lost 6 bases. Germline values: CDR1 SQVTM, CDR2 ANQGSEA. CDR3 in amino acids: CSVGNRGNEQFF. The CDR3 DNA follows: TGCAGCGTTGGAAACAGGGGCAATGAGCAGTTCTTC.

This clone occurred a few times. The J gene is TRBJ2-1, the V gene TRBV27; 8 nucleotides agree with TRBD1. This CDR3 region has 17 residues. Per the germline V gene, CDR1 is MNHEY and CDR2 is SMNVEV (reference sequence). V was pared by 3 bases and J by 8 bases, with 15 bases of the junction left unmatched. The CDR3 here is CASSFLPGTGPRDEQFF. In DNA, the CDR3 is TGTGCCAGCAGTTTCTTGCCCGGGACAGGTCCACGGGATGAGCAGTTCTTC.

This clone was found a few times. This rearrangement joins TRBV5-1 to TRBJ1-2, with a weak D call TRBD1 (6 bases). V was shortened by 5 bases and J by 4 bases, with 12 bases between the two germline ends. The CDR3 is made up of 13 amino acids. The V gene's germline CDR1 is SGHRS and CDR2 YFSETQ. CDR3 protein: CASRAGEGYGYTF. The CDR3 region has the DNA TGCGCCAGCAGGGCAGGGGAGGGCTATGGCTACACCTTC. Looking up the rest from reference TRBV5-1 and TRBJ1-2 gives the full variable domain: KAGVTQTPRYLIKTRGQQVTLSCSPISGHRSVSWYQQTPGQGLQFLFEYFSETQRNKGNFPGRFSGRQFSNSRSEMNVSTLELGDSALYLCASRAGEGYGYTFGSGTRLTVV.

CDR3 nucleotides: TGTGCCAGCAGTACACAGGGGACCATCGCACCCCTCCACTTT. This codes for CASSTQGTIAPLHF. V is TRBV6-5 and J is TRBJ1-6, with TRBD1 identical over 7 bases. CDR3 length equals 14 residues. After removal of 5 bases from V and 11 bases from J, the junction contained 9 bases not matched to a gene. Germline V gene data show CDR1 as MNHEY and CDR2 as SVGAGI.

This sequence joins TRBV28 and TRBJ2-7; 7 bases fit TRBD2. The germline V gene encodes CDR1 MDHEN and CDR2 SYDVKM. J was trimmed by 3 bases and V by 1 base; bases with no gene match: 6. The CDR3 has 15 residues. The CDR3: CASSLFAGVLYEQYF. The CDR3 region has the DNA TGTGCCAGCAGTTTATTTGCGGGGGTTCTCTACGAGCAGTACTTC.

The rearrangement uses TRBV25-1 and TRBJ1-3; the D gene is possibly TRBD1 (6 bases). Germline-derived CDR1 and CDR2 are MGHDK and SYGVNS. V was cut by 3 bases and J by 2 bases, with 11 bases left in between. CDR3 size: 15 residues. CDR3 sequence: CASSDRDKAGNTIYF. DNA for the CDR3: TGTGCCAGCAGTGACCGGGACAAAGCTGGAAACACCATATATTTT.